This TCR beta chain emerged from a study of cytomegalovirus exposure and HLA in healthy donors. The study, taken as a whole, reports: Evidence from a later analysis indicated that most CMV-associated TCR beta chains looked HLA-restricted. Over 150 TCR beta chains were listed as cytomegalovirus-associated. V- and J-gene trimming in TCR beta was tied to a missense DCLRE1C variant by an analysis performed later. In a later analysis, parvovirus B19, influenza, CMV and Epstein-Barr virus appeared linked to several top co-occurrence clusters.

A note on this clone: The antigen is undetermined.

The CDR3 covers 17 residues. V lost 1 base, J lost 0 bases, and 15 bases lay in between. The germline CDR1 and CDR2 sequences are SGDLS and YYNGEE. 60 Vbeta and 13 Jbeta primers were used in PCR. TCRdb's table, derived via immunoSEQ multiplex PCR, lists solely in-frame clones and lacks some. The sample carries under 250,000 clones, 70% to 85% recorded once. The chain employs TRBV9 and TRBJ2-3; tentatively, D is TRBD2 (5 bases). Sequenced material: PBMCs. The receptor's source is a male donor in good health and CMV-seronegative. CDR3 coding DNA: TGTGCCAGCAGCGTACTAGGGAGCGGAACTAGCACAGATACGCAGTATTTT. This encodes CASSVLGSGTSTDTQYF. The full variable domain, in which reference TRBV9 and TRBJ2-3 provide the parts outside the CDR3, is DSGVTQTPKHLITATGQRVTLRCSPRSGDLSVYWYQQSLDQGLQFLIQYYNGEERAKGNILERFSAQQFPDLHSELNLSSLELGDSALYFCASSVLGSGTSTDTQYFGPGTRLTVL.